Listed here are 25 T cell receptor beta chains from one sample, sequenced in a study of cytomegalovirus exposure and HLA in healthy donors. In the PCR, 60 Vbeta and 13 Jbeta primers were used. Libraries were prepared by immunoSEQ multiplex PCR; TCRdb keeps only in-frame clonotypes and omits some of them. The profile shows about 120,000 clones, 77% of them singletons. The sample taken for sequencing was PBMCs. The source is a man between 18 and 29 years old in good health and CMV-seropositive.

This clone has a handful of counts. V is TRBV4-2 and J is TRBJ2-3, with 7 bases aligning to TRBD2. The CDR3 loop spans 17 amino acids. V dropped 0 bases and J dropped 6; count of bases not matched to a gene: 12. The germline V gene encodes CDR1 LGHNA and CDR2 YNFKEQ. CDR3 sequence (DNA): TGTGCCAGCAGCCAAGAATCAGTACCTAGCGGCGCGGATACGCAGTATTTT. It specifies CASSQESVPSGADTQYF.

The CDR3 coding sequence is TGTGCCAGCAGCTTAGGTTCGGCTAGCGGAGAGACCCAGTACTTC. Protein: CASSLGSASGETQYF. This chain links TRBV7-3 with TRBJ2-5; 7 nucleotides agree with TRBD2. This CDR3 has 15 amino acids. V was pared by 2 bases and J by 4 bases, with 7 bases of the junction left unmatched. In germline, CDR1 is SGHTA, CDR2 FQGTGA.

The CDR3 spells CASSFGGQGTEAFF. The CDR3 DNA reads TGCGCCAGCAGCTTTGGAGGGCAAGGTACTGAAGCTTTCTTT. This chain uses TRBV5-1 with TRBJ1-1, with no clear D. This CDR3 is built from 14 residues. Trimming shortened V by 2 bases and J by 5 bases, and 13 bases separated the two germline ends. In germline, CDR1 is SGHRS, CDR2 YFSETQ.

Only a few counts were recorded for this clone. The chain carries TRBV19 and TRBJ1-2; a possible D gene is TRBD1 (6 bases). The germline V gene has CDR1 LNHDA and CDR2 SQIVND (reference sequence). V lost 6 bases, J lost 7 bases, and 15 bases lay in between. This CDR3 contains 13 residues. CDR3 DNA sequence: TGTGCCAGTAGACGTTCCGAAGGGGGTGGCTACACCTTC. Residues: CASRRSEGGGYTF. The variable domain in full, completed from reference TRBV19 and TRBJ1-2, reads DGGITQSPKYLFRKEGQNVTLSCEQNLNHDAMYWYRQDPGQGLRLIYYSQIVNDFQKGDIAEGYSVSREKKESFPLTVTSAQKNPTAFYLCASRRSEGGGYTFGSGTRLTVV.

The chain has TRBV13 and TRBJ2-1; the D gene is possibly TRBD2 (6 bases). This CDR3 is 15 amino acids long. From germline, CDR1 is PRHDT and CDR2 FYEKMQ (reference sequence). V was pared by 5 bases and J by 6 bases, with 17 bases between. This chain's CDR3 is CASSPWRDWSNEQFF. DNA of the CDR3: TGTGCCAGCAGCCCCTGGAGGGATTGGTCCAATGAGCAGTTCTTC.

This sequence joins TRBV13 and TRBJ2-1; the D is unclear. Trimming stripped 0 bases from V and 7 bases from J, with 4 bases between. CDR1 and CDR2 from the germline V gene are PRHDT and FYEKMQ (reference sequence). The CDR3 is 12 amino acids. The CDR3, as DNA: TGTGCCAGCAGCTTAGGTCCAAATGAGCAGTTCTTC. Amino acid sequence: CASSLGPNEQFF.

This chain uses TRBV5-1 with TRBJ1-6, with TRBD1 matching 7 bases. This CDR3 comprises 16 residues. The V gene's germline CDR1 is SGHRS and CDR2 YFSETQ. The junction had 7 bases not matched to a gene; V was cut back by 1 base and J by 6 bases. This CDR3 reads CASSLPTGTANSPLHF. The CDR3 DNA is TGCGCCAGCAGCTTGCCGACTGGGACAGCTAATTCACCCCTCCACTTT.

The CDR3 sequence is CASSVGGGQTEAFF. As DNA, the CDR3 is TGTGCCAGCAGTGTTGGGGGGGGCCAAACTGAAGCTTTCTTT. J is TRBJ1-1 and V is TRBV6-5, with a possible D match to TRBD1 (6 bases). The CDR3 length is 14 residues. Per germline, CDR1 MNHEY and CDR2 SVGAGI. The V gene lost 5 bases and the J gene lost 5 bases, with 15 bases spanning the gap.

In this sample, this clone turned up once. The gene calls are TRBV6-5 and TRBJ2-3; D unclear. The CDR3 contains 14 residues. Germline values: CDR1 MNHEY, CDR2 SVGAGI. Trimming removed 3 bases from V and 0 bases from J, with 7 bases in between. Here the CDR3 reads CASSYNPSTDTQYF. The DNA for the CDR3 is TGTGCCAGCAGTTATAATCCTAGCACAGATACGCAGTATTTT.

The chain has TRBV10-2 and TRBJ2-7, with a weak D call TRBD2 (6 bases). The CDR3 is 12 residues long. Per the germline V gene, CDR1 is WSHSY and CDR2 is SAAADI. Trimming pared 2 bases from V and 6 bases from J, leaving 8 bases between. DNA for the CDR3: TGCGCCAGCAGTGAGGGGGGAGGCGAGCAGTACTTC. Its translation: CASSEGGGEQYF.

In the case of this clone: Mismatch with germline at one junction end may stem from a read error. The rearrangement joins TRBV7-3 to TRBJ2-2; 11 bases map to TRBD2. There are 18 residues in the CDR3. Germline V CDR1 and CDR2: SGHTA, FQGTGA. For the CDR3, the DNA is TGTGCCAGCAGCCTAACCCCTTTAGCGGGAGGGCCGATCGGGGAGCTGTTTTTT. Translation: CASSLTPLAGGPIGELFF.

The V and J genes are TRBV19 and TRBJ2-2; 9 bases fit TRBD1. The germline V gene encodes CDR1 LNHDA and CDR2 SQIVND (reference sequence). The CDR3 contains 18 residues. V lost 6 bases and J lost 2; bases outside the gene matches: 13. CDR3 residues: CASRWTGAGLPNTGELFF. The CDR3 coding sequence is TGTGCCAGTAGATGGACAGGGGCAGGTCTTCCAAACACCGGGGAGCTGTTTTTT.

This chain connects TRBV11-2 to TRBJ2-1; 11 bases map to TRBD1. Germline V gives CDR1 SGHAT, CDR2 FQNNGV. This CDR3 spans 16 amino acids. The V gene end was trimmed by 2 bases and the J gene end by 6 bases; junction bases not matched to a gene: 6. The CDR3 DNA is TGTGCCAGCAGCTTATGGCGGACAGGGGGCTTCAATGAGCAGTTCTTC. Translated, it gives CASSLWRTGGFNEQFF.

The chain combines TRBV13 with TRBJ1-1; D is perhaps TRBD1 (5 bases). V lost 5 bases and J lost 2, with 15 bases in between. There are 15 residues in the CDR3. Germline V gene sequence: CDR1 PRHDT, CDR2 FYEKMQ (reference sequence). The CDR3 region is CASSMGPPLNTEAFF. The CDR3 region has the DNA TGTGCCAGCAGCATGGGGCCCCCGCTTAACACTGAAGCTTTCTTT.

The V call is TRBV4-1, the J call TRBJ2-2; 8 bases match TRBD1. Germline CDR1 is MGHRA and CDR2 is YSYEKL. The junction had 3 bases not matched to a gene; V was cut back by 8 bases and J by 4 bases. The CDR3 runs 13 residues. The CDR3 loop reads CASRTGITGELFF. The CDR3, as DNA: TGCGCCAGCCGGACAGGGATCACCGGGGAGCTGTTTTTT.

This chain uses TRBV7-8 with TRBJ2-2, with 7 bases identical to TRBD1. Losses at the gene ends were 1 base for V and 2 bases for J; bases not matched to a gene: 4. The germline V gene encodes CDR1 SGHVS and CDR2 FQNEAQ. The CDR3 runs 16 residues. Here the CDR3 DNA reads TGTGCCAGCAGCTTAGAGACAGGGTCCAACACCGGGGAGCTGTTTTTT. Protein sequence: CASSLETGSNTGELFF. Looking up the rest from reference TRBV7-8 and TRBJ2-2 gives the full variable domain: GAGVSQSPRYKVAKRGQDVALRCDPISGHVSLFWYQQALGQGPEFLTYFQNEAQLDKSGLPSDRFFAERPEGSVSTLKIQRTQQEDSAVYLCASSLETGSNTGELFFGEGSRLTVL.

The J gene is TRBJ2-2, the V gene TRBV27; 7 positions agree with TRBD2. With 4 bases clipped from V and 0 bases from J, the junction kept 2 bases outside the gene matches. CDR1 and CDR2 from the germline V gene are MNHEY and SMNVEV (reference sequence). The CDR3 is 15 amino acids. In DNA form, the CDR3 reads TGTGCCAGCAGTTGGGAGGGTTCGAACACCGGGGAGCTGTTTTTT. Protein sequence: CASSWEGSNTGELFF.

V usage is TRBV6-5 and J usage is TRBJ1-6; D unresolved. Trimming took 2 bases from V and 11 from J, leaving 7 bases between them. The CDR3 has 12 residues. The germline CDR1 and CDR2 sequences are MNHEY and SVGAGI. The CDR3 DNA follows: TGTGCCAGCAGTTACCTTCCTCCACCCCTCCACTTT. Amino acids: CASSYLPPPLHF.

The chain employs TRBV18 and TRBJ2-3; D possibly corresponds to TRBD2 (5 bases). This CDR3 contains 15 residues. V was cut by 4 bases and J by 3 bases, with 14 bases left in between. From germline, CDR1 is KGHSH and CDR2 LQKENI. CDR3 sequence (DNA): TGTGCCAGCTCACGTGGTACCCCGGGGACAGATACGCAGTATTTT. Translated: CASSRGTPGTDTQYF.

V gene TRBV5-1 combines with J gene TRBJ2-5; 7 positions agree with TRBD1. CDR1 and CDR2 (germline): SGHRS, YFSETQ. CDR3 length: 14 residues. The ends lost 4 bases at V and 2 bases at J; junction bases unmatched: 5. The CDR3 DNA reads as TGCGCCAGCAGCCCTGACAGGGCTCAAGAGACCCAGTACTTC. Translation: CASSPDRAQETQYF.

The sample holds a few counts of this clone. J is TRBJ2-1 and V is TRBV27; 7 bases fit TRBD1. V lost 5 bases and J lost 3; bases outside the gene matches: 1. The CDR3 totals 13 residues. In germline, CDR1 is MNHEY, CDR2 SMNVEV (reference sequence). In DNA form, the CDR3 reads TGTGCCAGCAGTGCAGGGGGCTACAATGAGCAGTTCTTC. This gives the protein CASSAGGYNEQFF.

The rearrangement links TRBV11-2 to TRBJ2-2, with 8 bases that match TRBD1. The CDR3 loop spans 15 amino acids. V dropped 5 bases and J dropped 7; count of bases not matched to a gene: 9. Germline CDR1 is SGHAT and CDR2 is FQNNGV. The CDR3 is CASSPTWTGSGELFF. The CDR3, as DNA: TGTGCCAGCAGCCCCACTTGGACAGGGAGCGGGGAGCTGTTTTTT.

J is TRBJ2-1 and V is TRBV7-2; D may be TRBD1 (5 bases). The CDR3 loop spans 17 amino acids. V was shortened by 5 bases and J by 0 bases, with 17 bases between the two germline ends. CDR1 is SGHTA, CDR2 FQGNSA, per germline. As DNA, the CDR3 is TGTGCCAGCAGCCCCGCGATAGGGGTTATCTCCTACAATGAGCAGTTCTTC. Encoded protein: CASSPAIGVISYNEQFF.

The chain carries TRBV30 and TRBJ2-1, with TRBD1 matching 11 bases. V lost 2 bases, J lost 6 bases, and 12 bases stayed unmatched. CDR3 length equals 17 residues. Per germline, CDR1 GTSNPN and CDR2 SVGIG (reference sequence). In nucleotides, the CDR3 is TGTGCCTGGAGTATCGCCTGGACAGGGGGCCTCCCCAATGAGCAGTTCTTC. Translated, it gives CAWSIAWTGGLPNEQFF.

The V call is TRBV4-1, the J call TRBJ1-1; 7 bases are shared with TRBD1. The CDR3 consists of 14 residues. The trim removed 4 bases at V and 0 bases at J, leaving 2 bases unmatched. Germline CDR1 is MGHRA and CDR2 is YSYEKL. The CDR3 DNA reads as TGCGCCAGCAGCCCGACAGGGCTGAACACTGAAGCTTTCTTT. Translation: CASSPTGLNTEAFF.